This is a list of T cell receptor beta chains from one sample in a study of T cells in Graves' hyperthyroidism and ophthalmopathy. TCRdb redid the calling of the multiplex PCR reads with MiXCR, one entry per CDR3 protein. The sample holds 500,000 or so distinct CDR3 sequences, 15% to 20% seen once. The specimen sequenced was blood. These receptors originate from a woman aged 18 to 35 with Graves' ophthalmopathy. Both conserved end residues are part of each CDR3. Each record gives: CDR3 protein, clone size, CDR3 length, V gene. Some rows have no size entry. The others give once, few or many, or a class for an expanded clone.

CDR3 protein: CASSPRAGGSYGYTF; clone size: few; CDR3 length: 15; V gene: TRBV18
CDR3 protein: CASSDRPHNEKLFF; clone size: NA; CDR3 length: 14; V gene: TRBV6-1
CDR3 protein: CASSYGGEVGTEAFF; clone size: many; CDR3 length: 15; V gene: TRBV6-6
CDR3 protein: CASRPQGMNTEAFF; clone size: NA; CDR3 length: 14; V gene: TRBV6-1
CDR3 protein: CASSLAGRTDTQYF; clone size: many; CDR3 length: 14; V gene: TRBV5-1
CDR3 protein: CASSYSREGYNEQFF; clone size: many; CDR3 length: 15; V gene: TRBV6-5
CDR3 protein: CAISETRGGSRRHPLGYTF; clone size: NA; CDR3 length: 19; V gene: TRBV10-3
CDR3 protein: CASSFRRQKETQYF; clone size: many; CDR3 length: 14; V gene: TRBV28
CDR3 protein: CASSLTAGLEVNEQFF; clone size: NA; CDR3 length: 16; V gene: TRBV5-1
CDR3 protein: CASSDQGEGEKLFF; clone size: many; CDR3 length: 14; V gene: TRBV6-1
CDR3 protein: CASSLTRGDTGNTIYF; clone size: NA; CDR3 length: 16; V gene: TRBV7-9
CDR3 protein: CSASPSGRSYNEQFF; clone size: NA; CDR3 length: 15; V gene: TRBV20-1
CDR3 protein: CASSIDPLSSGANVLTF; clone size: few; CDR3 length: 17; V gene: TRBV11-1
CDR3 protein: CASSSRAGGPETQYF; clone size: many; CDR3 length: 15; V gene: TRBV11-1
CDR3 protein: CASRREDYNEQFF; clone size: many; CDR3 length: 13; V gene: TRBV12-3/TRBV12-4
CDR3 protein: CASSVDGGLGANVLTF; clone size: few; CDR3 length: 16; V gene: TRBV9
CDR3 protein: CASSQSPYGYTF; clone size: many; CDR3 length: 12; V gene: TRBV3-1
CDR3 protein: CSATAGESYEQYF; clone size: many; CDR3 length: 13; V gene: TRBV20-1
CDR3 protein: CAWSVYQLAVYNEQFF; clone size: NA; CDR3 length: 16; V gene: TRBV30
CDR3 protein: CASSHREETQYF; clone size: many; CDR3 length: 12; V gene: TRBV6-1
CDR3 protein: CAWSVGGGSDTQYF; clone size: NA; CDR3 length: 14; V gene: TRBV30
CDR3 protein: CSVSSGGVADTQYF; clone size: few; CDR3 length: 14; V gene: TRBV29-1
CDR3 protein: CSVVEQGVSYEQYF; clone size: NA; CDR3 length: 14; V gene: TRBV29-1
CDR3 protein: CASRATAYEQYF; clone size: few; CDR3 length: 12; V gene: TRBV2
CDR3 protein: CSVPSDGQKYGYTF; clone size: NA; CDR3 length: 14; V gene: TRBV29-1
CDR3 protein: CASSSPMHRPFF; clone size: many; CDR3 length: 12; V gene: TRBV28
CDR3 protein: CASSQTTSAETQYF; clone size: NA; CDR3 length: 14; V gene: TRBV5-1
CDR3 protein: CASSFRTRSDTQYF; clone size: many; CDR3 length: 14; V gene: TRBV7-6
CDR3 protein: CASSMQEIATGELFF; clone size: many; CDR3 length: 15; V gene: TRBV2
CDR3 protein: CSARDGTGGFQPQHF; clone size: NA; CDR3 length: 15; V gene: TRBV20-1
CDR3 protein: CASSPNSRVLNYGYTF; clone size: many; CDR3 length: 16; V gene: TRBV5-1
CDR3 protein: CASSYSLSGVGNTEAFF; clone size: many; CDR3 length: 17; V gene: TRBV6-6
CDR3 protein: CAISGQSTDTQYF; clone size: NA; CDR3 length: 13; V gene: TRBV10-3
CDR3 protein: CASSRTSGPAYEQYF; clone size: NA; CDR3 length: 15; V gene: TRBV6-2/TRBV6-3
CDR3 protein: CSAAGTSGGVRHNEQFF; clone size: NA; CDR3 length: 17; V gene: TRBV20-1
CDR3 protein: CASSAGTGGYNEQFF; clone size: few; CDR3 length: 15; V gene: TRBV12-3/TRBV12-4
CDR3 protein: CASGLAGGDEQFF; clone size: NA; CDR3 length: 13; V gene: TRBV12-5
CDR3 protein: CASSPPSRAGDTQYF; clone size: few; CDR3 length: 15; V gene: TRBV11-2
CDR3 protein: CASSQTGGRTEAFF; clone size: NA; CDR3 length: 14; V gene: TRBV5-1
CDR3 protein: CASSQDRTGDEQYF; clone size: many; CDR3 length: 14; V gene: TRBV4-1
CDR3 protein: CASSRVFGVYEQFF; clone size: few; CDR3 length: 14; V gene: TRBV4-1
CDR3 protein: CASKFGSRSYEQYF; clone size: many; CDR3 length: 14; V gene: TRBV27
CDR3 protein: CASSIRADNTEAFF; clone size: NA; CDR3 length: 14; V gene: TRBV19